This passage covers 15 T cell receptor beta chains from one sample sequenced in a study of tumor-infiltrating lymphocytes in primary liver carcinoma. With a constant-region primer, TCR beta cDNA was made from 450 to 650 ng of total RNA. A slightly modified ARM-PCR protocol with three nested multiplex PCR rounds produced these TCR beta libraries. With TRBV1-TRBV30 forward primers and a C-beta reverse primer, the first two PCR rounds were run for approximately 9 cycles each. MiXCR was run by TCRdb on the multiplex PCR reads, yielding one entry per CDR3 protein. The sample yields some 180,000 distinct CDR3 sequences, 85% seen once. Both RNA and DNA were isolated together from 20-30 mg of bulk tissue that had not been sorted. The sequencing input was tumor tissue from primary liver carcinoma. These TCRs come from a man aged 35 to 55 with primary liver carcinoma and hepatitis B virus infection.

The V and J genes are TRBV6-2 or TRBV6-3 and TRBJ2-7; D call uncertain. CDR1 is MNHEY, CDR2 SVGEGT, per germline. The CDR3 has 13 residues. CDR3 in amino acids: CTTSYEVPNVQYF. DNA of the CDR3: TGTACCACCAGTTACGAGGTACCCAACGTGCAGTACTTC.

This clonotype was found many times. V is TRBV28 and J is TRBJ2-7; the match to TRBD2 covers 10 bases. V lost 7 bases and J lost 5; bases outside the gene matches: 8. The CDR3 loop spans 14 amino acids. CDR1 is MDHEN and CDR2 is SYDVKM in the germline V gene. CDR3 nucleotide sequence: TGTGCCAGCAATTTGGGACTAGCGCAGGACGAGCAGTACTTC. This encodes CASNLGLAQDEQYF.

Concerning this clonotype itself: An end of the junction does not agree with germline; a read error may underlie this. The V call is TRBV28, the J call TRBJ2-1; 9 nucleotides line up with TRBD2. Germline V gene data show CDR1 as MDHEN and CDR2 as SYDVKM. The CDR3 consists of 15 residues. The CDR3 protein is CASRNSGSSYNVQFF. The CDR3 nucleotides read TGTGCCAGCAGAAATAGCGGGAGCTCCTATAATGTGCAGTTCTTC.

The chain uses TRBV6-2 or TRBV6-3 and TRBJ2-7; D is possibly TRBD1 or TRBD2 (5 bases each). The CDR3 length is 14 residues. Germline values: CDR1 MNHEY, CDR2 SVGEGT. The chain's CDR3 is CTIKRLQEGYEQYF. The CDR3 region has the DNA TGTACCATCAAAAGACTACAGGAAGGCTACGAGCAGTACTTC.

About this clonotype: A much larger clone lies one base from this, so it may be a read error. The gene calls are TRBV5-1 and TRBJ2-6; TRBD1 is a possible D gene (6 bases). This CDR3 region has 17 residues. CDR1 is SGHRS, CDR2 YFSETQ, per germline. CDR3 coding DNA: TGCGCCAGCAACTTGGGTGGGACACGGGCTGGGGCCAACGTCCTGACTTTC. Translated: CASNLGGTRAGANVLTF.

As concerns this clonotype: The junction departs from germline at one end; a sequencing error may be responsible. The chain uses TRBV4-2 and TRBJ1-4; tentative D call: TRBD1 (5 bases). The CDR3 is 11 amino acids. The germline V gene encodes CDR1 LGHNA and CDR2 YNFKEQ. The CDR3 protein is CASSLGEKLSF. The CDR3 nucleotides read TGTGCAAGCAGCCTAGGGGAAAAACTGTCTTTT.

The CDR3 bases are TGTGCCAGCAGTTTAACTCTAGCGGGTGTGACCGGGGAGCTGTTTTTT. The encoded protein is CASSLTLAGVTGELFF. The V and J genes are TRBV12-3 or TRBV12-4 and TRBJ2-2, with 8 bases aligning to TRBD2. This CDR3 has 16 amino acids. Unmatched junction bases numbered 7, after V lost 2 bases and J lost 5 bases.

On this clonotype: This CDR3 is missing its conserved last phenylalanine or tryptophan, likely due to a read error. The chain recombines TRBV4-3 with TRBJ1-3, with a weak D call TRBD1 (5 bases). CDR3 length equals 14 residues. Germline V gives CDR1 LGHNA, CDR2 YSLEER. The chain's CDR3 is CANSQGQLGNTIYY. CDR3 DNA sequence: TGCGCCAACAGCCAAGGACAACTGGGAAACACCATATATTAT.

With respect to this clonotype: One junction end does not reproduce the germline sequence, and a read error may be involved. The rearrangement links TRBV5-1 to TRBJ2-2; perhaps TRBD2 as D (5 bases). Germline lookup yields CDR1 SGHRS and CDR2 YFSETQ. This CDR3 is 15 amino acids long. The CDR3 nucleotides read TGCGCCAGCAGCTCGCCTTTACGAAACATCGGGGAGCTCTTTTTT. Translating gives CASSSPLRNIGELFF.

In regard to this clonotype: At one of its ends the junction is not consistent with the germline gene, which may arise from a read error. The genes are TRBV5-1 and TRBJ2-5, with D possibly matching TRBD2 (6 bases). CDR1 is SGHRS and CDR2 is YFSETQ in the germline V gene. This CDR3 has 14 residues. In nucleotides, the CDR3 is TGCGCCAGCAGGAGTGGGAGGCTTCAAGAGACCCAGCACTTC. It translates to CASRSGRLQETQHF. Together with reference TRBV5-1 and TRBJ2-5, the CDR3 gives the full variable domain: KAGVTQTPRYLIKTRGQQVTLSCSPISGHRSVSWYQQTPGQGLQFLFEYFSETQRNKGNFPGRFSGRQFSNSRSEMNVSTLELGDSALYLCASRSGRLQETQHFGPGTRLLVL.

Comments on this clonotype: The junction does not match germline at one end; this may be a read error. V and J are TRBV11-1 and TRBJ2-1, with 9 bases matching TRBD2. This CDR3 is 16 amino acids long. Germline lookup yields CDR1 SGHAT and CDR2 FQDESV (reference sequence). The CDR3 reads CASSTGTSGLENEQFF. The CDR3 coding sequence is TGTGCTAGCAGCACCGGAACTAGCGGGCTAGAAAATGAGCAGTTCTTC.

This clonotype occurred once. A read error may account for a junction end that differs from germline. The V call is TRBV6-6, the J call TRBJ2-1; 7 positions agree with TRBD2. The CDR3 contains 18 residues. Per germline, CDR1 MNHNY and CDR2 SVGAGI (reference sequence). Here the CDR3 DNA reads TGTGCCAGCAGTTACTCGAATGGGCTAGCGGTCCCCTACAATGAGCAGCTCTTC. Protein product: CASSYSNGLAVPYNEQLF.

As regards this clonotype: At one end the junction does not follow the germline gene, possibly because of a read error. The genes are TRBV12-3 or TRBV12-4 and TRBJ2-7, with 9 bases fitting TRBD2. The CDR3 covers 13 residues. The CDR3 protein is CVSTPSGNYEQYF. CDR3 nucleotide sequence: TGTGTCAGCACTCCTAGCGGGAACTACGAGCAGTATTTC.

As to this clonotype: At one boundary the junction diverges from the germline segment, which might be a read error. The chain couples TRBV11-3 to TRBJ2-1; TRBD2 matches 11 bases. Germline assignment: CDR1 SGHNT and CDR2 YENEEA. CDR3 length: 13 amino acids. The CDR3 loop is CASSILAGAGQFF. DNA of the CDR3: TGTGCCAGCAGCATACTAGCGGGAGCCGGGCAGTTCTTT.

This clonotype showed up just a few times. This chain joins TRBV11-2 and TRBJ1-1; D is ambiguous. Germline lookup yields CDR1 SGHAT and CDR2 FQNNGV. V was trimmed by 6 bases and J by 5 bases, leaving 13 bases between them. This CDR3 is built from 13 residues. Here the CDR3 reads CASRRRRNTEAFF. In DNA form, the CDR3 reads TGTGCCAGCAGGAGGAGACGGAATACTGAAGCTTTCTTT. Full variable domain (remainder filled in from reference TRBV11-2 and TRBJ1-1): EAGVAQSPRYKIIEKRQSVAFWCNPISGHATLYWYQQILGQGPKLLIQFQNNGVVDDSQLPKDRFSAERLKGVDSTLKIQPAKLEDSAVYLCASRRRRNTEAFFGQGTRLTVV.